This T cell receptor (beta chain) is from a study of T-cell reconstitution after alpha-beta-depleted transplantation in children. Study findings and constraints: Recipient T cells and thymic progenitors that survived were the source of the high TCRbeta diversity seen at day 60 in some patients. Most T-cell counts and diversity one year after the transplant came from T cells that were newly produced. Reported findings indicate that, about two months after transplant, alpha-beta T cells came from several hundred expanded clones, which were derived from non-depleted graft cells.

The trim removed 8 bases at V and 6 bases at J, leaving 20 bases unmatched. The CDR3 covers 17 residues. Per the germline V gene, CDR1 is ENHRY and CDR2 is SYGVKD. About this clonotype itself: As yet, its antigen is unknown.

Molecular barcoding with unique molecular identifiers was used for the TCRbeta library. TCRdb re-called the PCR reads through MiXCR, storing one row per CDR3 protein. The data contain 900,000 or so distinct CDR3 sequences, 16% of them seen just once; the ten biggest clones take up approximately 5%. The input for sequencing was PBMCs, mostly from graft donor cells, taken 360 days after TCRalphabeta/CD19-depleted stem cell transplant. The V and J genes are TRBV10-3 and TRBJ2-3; 7 bases map to TRBD2. The source of this sequence is a male patient younger than 18 who had a stem cell transplant for acute lymphoblastic leukemia, so the T cells may come from the graft donor. CDR3 region: CAIGGGGHRGRGDTQYF. CDR3 nucleotides: TGTGCCATCGGCGGGGGTGGACACAGAGGCAGAGGGGATACGCAGTATTTT.